Listed here is a single TCR beta chain. Its antigen is unknown. Trimming took 6 bases from V and 5 from J; bases not matched to a gene: 9. The CDR3 has 14 amino acids. Primers used in a second PCR of about 7 to 12 cycles were a sample-barcoded 5' primer and a J-beta primer mix. TCRdb re-derived calls from the 5' RACE reads in MiXCR, one entry per CDR3 protein. The sample includes about a million distinct CDR3 sequences, roughly 51% of them seen just once. This sample stems from a study of blood T cells in healthy people across ages. Background on the study: Using template switching, researchers captured about one barcoded beta molecule for each two T cells. Study results and caveats: Compared with aged donors, long-lived donors showed fewer expanded clones, suggesting selection.

The clonotype comes from an older woman in good health. The chain uses TRBV12-3 or TRBV12-4 and TRBJ2-5; 7 nucleotides agree with TRBD1. Sequencing was performed on blood. Here the CDR3 reads CASRKGQSGETQYF. CDR3 coding DNA: TGTGCCAGCAGGAAGGGACAGTCCGGCGAGACCCAGTACTTC.